This TCR beta chain stems from a study of blood T cell repertoires in COVID-19. Study details: The samples span acute and convalescent COVID-19 from the United States, Italy and Spain.

The CDR3 sequence is 16 residues long. V lost 6 bases, J lost 5 bases, and 15 bases stayed unmatched. CDR1 is MDHEN, CDR2 SYDVKM, per germline. Under the authors' procedure: Nucleated cell counts were estimated from reference gene primer amplification. Libraries were prepared by immunoSEQ multiplex PCR; TCRdb keeps only in-frame clonotypes and omits some of them. V, J and clone size reflect that table, while D and trimming were determined from the DNA. Among about 88,000 clones listed, about 88% were seen once. The receptor was derived from a woman of 80 years or more with acute or convalescent COVID-19. The sample taken for sequencing was peripheral blood. The chain joins TRBV28 to TRBJ2-5, with 7 bases matching TRBD2. CDR3 sequence reads: CASRAIAGGSGETQYF. In DNA, the CDR3 is TGTGCCAGCAGGGCCATAGCGGGCGGGTCGGGGGAGACCCAGTACTTC. Full variable domain (remainder filled in from reference TRBV28 and TRBJ2-5): DVKVTQSSRYLVKRTGEKVFLECVQDMDHENMFWYRQDPGLGLRLIYFSYDVKMKEKGDIPEGYSVSREKKERFSLILESASTNQTSMYLCASRAIAGGSGETQYFGPGTRLLVL.